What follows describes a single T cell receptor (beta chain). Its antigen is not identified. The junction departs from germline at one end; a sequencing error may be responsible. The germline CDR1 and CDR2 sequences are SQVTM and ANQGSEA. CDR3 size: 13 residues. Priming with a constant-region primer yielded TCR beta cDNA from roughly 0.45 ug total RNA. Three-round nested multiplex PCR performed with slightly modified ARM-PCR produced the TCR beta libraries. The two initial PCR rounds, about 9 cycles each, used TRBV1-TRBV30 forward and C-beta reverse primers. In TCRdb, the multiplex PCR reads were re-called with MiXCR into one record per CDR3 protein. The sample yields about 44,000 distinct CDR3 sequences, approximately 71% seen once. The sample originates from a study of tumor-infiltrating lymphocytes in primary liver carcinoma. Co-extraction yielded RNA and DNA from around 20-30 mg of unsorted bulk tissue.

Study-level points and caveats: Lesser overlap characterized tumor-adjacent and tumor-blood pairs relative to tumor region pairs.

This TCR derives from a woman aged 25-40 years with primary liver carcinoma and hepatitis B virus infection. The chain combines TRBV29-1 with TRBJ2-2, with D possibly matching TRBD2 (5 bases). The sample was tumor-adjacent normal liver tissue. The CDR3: CSVGKRDTGELLF. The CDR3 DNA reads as TGCAGCGTTGGGAAACGAGACACCGGGGAGCTGTTATTT.